The entry that follows covers one T cell receptor (beta chain) sequence. Which antigen it targets is not known. Relative to the germline gene, one junction end is altered; a read error may explain this. RNA was extracted with the RNeasy kit and roughly 0.45 to 1 ug was reverse transcribed using random hexamers. The immunoSEQ multiplex PCR assay, covering 54 Vbeta and 13 Jbeta segments, was used to amplify TCR beta CDR3 regions. PCR amplification bias was corrected by using a synthetic template baseline for primer optimization and computational correction. Regarding the original processing steps: Reads were annotated to V, D and J genes per IMGT and analyzed with immunoSEQ Analyzer, keeping only productive sequences. To calculate clonality, Shannon entropy was normalized by log2 of the number of productive unique sequences and then subtracted from one. For each patient and control, public and private clones were evaluated among the 100 most prevalent clones. A clone was defined as Susac-specific if it was absent from the healthy and MS cohorts, from over 1,000 published viral clones and from other ImmuneACCESS disease sequences. TCRdb passed the public sequencing reads through fastp at Q25 and MiXCR, retaining productive beta sequences. Rows matching on CDR3 protein sequence are summarized as one entry with the most common DNA and genes. These V and J calls rely on TCRdb rather than the paper's analysis. Present in this sample are roughly 120,000 distinct CDR3 sequences, approximately 94% of which were seen just once. Clones ranked in the top ten supply roughly 0.13% of the sample.

High-throughput TCR beta sequencing profiled peripheral blood CD8+ and CD4+ T cells from healthy donors, Susac syndrome patients and multiple sclerosis patients. Treatment-naive patients with stable or active relapsing-remitting disease fulfilling revised McDonald criteria were used as multiple sclerosis controls. Bulk CD8+ and CD4+ T cells were purified magnetically by negative isolation, whereas CD8+ TEMRA cells were enriched by FACS. Blood was drawn into EDTA tubes, processed within 24 hours, and PBMCs were isolated by density gradient centrifugation. PBMCs intended for TCR sequencing were cryopreserved in liquid nitrogen and were subsequently thawed in a 37 degrees C water bath. A purity of at least 90% was achieved for sorted or isolated CD4+, CD8+ and CD8+ TEMRA cells. Including cysteine and phenylalanine, the CDR3 has 15 amino acids. Only the CDR3 part of the read is kept: 45 bases, read in frame from the first base. CDR1 is given as MNHNS and CDR2 as SASEGT, both from the germline V gene.

These data originate in a study of CD8 T cells in Susac syndrome (dated by TCRdb to the late 2010s). As for the study more broadly: Repertoire sequencing was used to test whether CD8+ T cell activation and differentiation in Susac syndrome was antigen driven.

Summary of the overall study and its limitations: The study acknowledged that relatively few individuals were included in the TCR sequencing and HLA analysis.

The V gene is TRBV6-1 and the J gene is TRBJ1-2; the D gene is perhaps TRBD1, on 5 matching bases. The receptor's source is a human donor with multiple sclerosis. The sample was CD4+ T cells from PBMCs. The nucleotide sequence reads TGTGCCAGCCGTGAAGGGCCAAGGGGAGGGTATGGCTACACCTTC. The encoded protein is CASREGPRGGYGYTF.